The subject of this entry is one T cell receptor beta chain. Its target is not known. No conserved phenylalanine or tryptophan is present at the end of the CDR3, so a read error is the likely explanation. Because the CDR3's place on the DNA is in doubt, the DNA is left out and the CDR3 is given as listed by TCRdb. Both ends counted, the CDR3 spans 8 residues. CDR1 MGHDK and CDR2 SYGVNS come from the germline V gene. These data belong to a study of identical twins. General study results and limits: Whereas memory repertoires showed no such difference, abundant cord blood beta clonotypes carried fewer insertions.

A universal primer site was created by template switching, with the cDNA bearing unique molecular identifiers. From the 5' RACE reads, TCRdb called clonotypes with MiXCR, one entry per CDR3 protein. The sample lists about 690,000 distinct CDR3 sequences, 21% occurring once. This sample also appeared in a second study, on T cells expressing NK-cell markers. That source reports: HCMV seropositivity characterized seven of the eight sequenced donors, and seronegativity one.

Sequencing used PBMCs. V usage is TRBV25-1 and J usage is TRBJ2-4; the DNA was not used to check the table's D call, TRBD1. The sequence was collected from a woman aged 18-30 years in good health. The CDR3 reads CASIWGIV.